The rows below give T cell receptor beta chains drawn from one sample of a study of cytotoxic CD8 clonotypes in ibrutinib-treated CLL. The assay was immunoSEQ multiplex PCR, and TCRdb's table has in-frame clones only and misses some. Of approximately 45,000 clones listed, less than 70% were seen once; the top ten hold around 13%. The source material was PBMCs, sampled after 12 months of ibrutinib treatment. These receptors were taken from a human donor with chronic lymphocytic leukemia. CDR3s include the opening cysteine and the closing phenylalanine or tryptophan. The order of the fields is clone size, V gene, J gene, D gene, CDR3 protein, CDR3 DNA. The D gene is left open where the match is weak. A clone size is listed for some rows: how often the clone was seen (once, few, many), or a class if it is expanded.

clone_size: once
v_call: TRBV6-5
j_call: TRBJ1-2
d_call: -
cdr3_aa: CASRDQNIYGYTF
cdr3_nt: TGTGCCAGCCGGGATCAAAACATCTATGGCTACACCTTC

clone_size: -
v_call: TRBV6-5
j_call: TRBJ1-2
d_call: -
cdr3_aa: CASRLFQGYGYTF
cdr3_nt: TGTGCCAGCAGACTTTTCCAGGGGTATGGCTACACCTTC

clone_size: few
v_call: TRBV18
j_call: TRBJ2-7
d_call: -
cdr3_aa: CASSPGGSYEQYF
cdr3_nt: TGTGCCAGCTCACCAGGCGGGTCCTACGAGCAGTACTTC

clone_size: -
v_call: TRBV2
j_call: TRBJ2-5
d_call: TRBD1
cdr3_aa: CASRTGGQETQYF
cdr3_nt: TGTGCCAGCCGTACAGGGGGCCAAGAGACCCAGTACTTC

clone_size: -
v_call: TRBV5-1
j_call: TRBJ2-2
d_call: -
cdr3_aa: CASSLMGGTNTGELFF
cdr3_nt: TGCGCCAGCAGCTTGATGGGCGGTACTAACACCGGGGAGCTGTTTTTT

clone_size: -
v_call: TRBV4-2
j_call: TRBJ1-2
d_call: -
cdr3_aa: CASSQDSGENGYTF
cdr3_nt: TGTGCCAGCAGCCAAGACTCCGGGGAGAATGGCTACACCTTC

clone_size: -
v_call: TRBV6-6
j_call: TRBJ1-1
d_call: -
cdr3_aa: CASGDTEAFF
cdr3_nt: TGTGCCAGCGGGGACACTGAAGCTTTCTTT

clone_size: -
v_call: TRBV9
j_call: TRBJ2-7
d_call: TRBD1
cdr3_aa: CASSVAGTAKNEQYF
cdr3_nt: TGTGCCAGCAGCGTAGCGGGGACAGCTAAAAACGAGCAGTACTTC

clone_size: -
v_call: TRBV5-1
j_call: TRBJ2-1
d_call: -
cdr3_aa: CASSFGNEQFF
cdr3_nt: TGCGCCAGCAGCTTCGGCAATGAGCAGTTCTTC

clone_size: -
v_call: TRBV6-4
j_call: TRBJ2-3
d_call: -
cdr3_aa: CASSEGSSRGDTQYF
cdr3_nt: TGTGCCAGCAGTGAGGGCAGCTCAAGGGGTGATACGCAGTATTTT

clone_size: -
v_call: TRBV4-2
j_call: TRBJ2-2
d_call: -
cdr3_aa: CASSQDALRHNTGELFF
cdr3_nt: TGTGCCAGCAGCCAAGATGCGTTGAGACACAACACCGGGGAGCTGTTTTTT

clone_size: few
v_call: TRBV13
j_call: TRBJ2-2
d_call: TRBD1
cdr3_aa: CASSLTGAFTGELFF
cdr3_nt: TGTGCCAGCAGCTTGACAGGGGCGTTTACCGGGGAGCTGTTTTTT

clone_size: few
v_call: TRBV5-4
j_call: TRBJ2-2
d_call: TRBD1
cdr3_aa: CASSTGDRRTGELFF
cdr3_nt: TGTGCCAGCAGTACCGGGGACAGGCGCACCGGGGAGCTGTTTTTT

clone_size: once
v_call: TRBV15
j_call: TRBJ1-4
d_call: -
cdr3_aa: CATSRGENEKLFF
cdr3_nt: TGTGCCACCAGCAGAGGGGAGAATGAAAAACTGTTTTTT

clone_size: -
v_call: TRBV4-1
j_call: TRBJ2-6
d_call: -
cdr3_aa: CASSQVLSGANVLTF
cdr3_nt: TGCGCCAGCAGCCAAGTCCTCTCTGGGGCCAACGTCCTGACTTTC

clone_size: -
v_call: TRBV30
j_call: TRBJ1-1
d_call: TRBD1
cdr3_aa: CALNRGGTEAFF
cdr3_nt: TGTGCCTTAAACAGGGGAGGCACTGAAGCTTTCTTT

clone_size: -
v_call: TRBV19
j_call: TRBJ1-5
d_call: -
cdr3_aa: CASSGTPYSNQPQHF
cdr3_nt: TGTGCCAGTAGTGGGACACCTTATAGCAATCAGCCCCAGCATTTT

clone_size: -
v_call: TRBV9
j_call: TRBJ2-1
d_call: -
cdr3_aa: CASSVLEIYNEQFF
cdr3_nt: TGTGCCAGCAGCGTGCTGGAGATTTACAATGAGCAGTTCTTC

clone_size: -
v_call: TRBV5-4
j_call: TRBJ1-5
d_call: TRBD1
cdr3_aa: CASSLWTGVSSNQPQHF
cdr3_nt: TGTGCCAGCAGCTTGTGGACAGGGGTTTCTAGCAATCAGCCCCAGCATTTT

clone_size: -
v_call: TRBV7-9
j_call: TRBJ2-5
d_call: -
cdr3_aa: CASSLATSETQYF
cdr3_nt: TGTGCCAGCAGCTTAGCGACTTCCGAGACCCAGTACTTC

clone_size: -
v_call: TRBV27
j_call: TRBJ2-5
d_call: -
cdr3_aa: CASSFTSQETQYF
cdr3_nt: TGTGCCAGCAGTTTTACTAGCCAAGAGACCCAGTACTTC

clone_size: -
v_call: TRBV5-1
j_call: TRBJ2-2
d_call: -
cdr3_aa: CASSEEGQPTGELFF
cdr3_nt: TGCGCCAGCAGCGAGGAGGGCCAACCCACCGGGGAGCTGTTTTTT

clone_size: -
v_call: TRBV10-1
j_call: TRBJ2-7
d_call: -
cdr3_aa: CASSAGAGEQYF
cdr3_nt: TGCGCCAGCAGTGCGGGGGCTGGGGAGCAGTACTTC

clone_size: few
v_call: TRBV9
j_call: TRBJ1-6
d_call: -
cdr3_aa: CASSVQAIPNNSPLHF
cdr3_nt: TGTGCCAGCAGCGTTCAAGCTATTCCAAATAATTCACCCCTCCACTTT

clone_size: once
v_call: TRBV5-1
j_call: TRBJ1-1
d_call: -
cdr3_aa: CASSTTAGLNTEAFF
cdr3_nt: TGCGCCAGCAGCACAACCGCGGGGTTGAACACTGAAGCTTTCTTT

clone_size: -
v_call: TRBV11-2
j_call: TRBJ2-5
d_call: -
cdr3_aa: CASSKTGTRDETQYF
cdr3_nt: TGTGCCAGCAGCAAAACAGGGACCCGTGATGAGACCCAGTACTTC

clone_size: -
v_call: TRBV10-3
j_call: TRBJ1-5
d_call: -
cdr3_aa: CAISELGPSNQPQHF
cdr3_nt: TGTGCCATCAGCGAACTGGGCCCGAGCAATCAGCCCCAGCATTTT

clone_size: few
v_call: TRBV6-6
j_call: TRBJ2-1
d_call: -
cdr3_aa: CASTLDFHNEQFF
cdr3_nt: TGTGCCAGCACCCTGGACTTTCACAATGAGCAGTTCTTC

clone_size: -
v_call: TRBV6-6
j_call: TRBJ1-1
d_call: -
cdr3_aa: CASSYGNMNTEAFF
cdr3_nt: TGTGCCAGCAGTTACGGTAACATGAACACTGAAGCTTTCTTT

clone_size: -
v_call: TRBV7-9
j_call: TRBJ1-2
d_call: -
cdr3_aa: CASSSTEDYGYTF
cdr3_nt: TGTGCCAGCAGCTCGACCGAAGACTATGGCTACACCTTC

clone_size: -
v_call: TRBV4-1
j_call: TRBJ1-1
d_call: -
cdr3_aa: CASSQGQDYFEAFF
cdr3_nt: TGCGCCAGCAGCCAAGGACAGGACTACTTTGAAGCTTTCTTT

clone_size: medium-sized
v_call: TRBV27
j_call: TRBJ2-7
d_call: -
cdr3_aa: CASSFGFSYEQYF
cdr3_nt: TGTGCCAGCAGTTTCGGGTTCTCCTACGAGCAGTACTTC

clone_size: -
v_call: TRBV25-1
j_call: TRBJ1-2
d_call: TRBD1
cdr3_aa: CASSDWTGATYGYTF
cdr3_nt: TGTGCCAGCAGTGATTGGACAGGGGCCACATATGGCTACACCTTC

clone_size: -
v_call: TRBV5-6
j_call: TRBJ1-2
d_call: -
cdr3_aa: CASSPFGGNYGYTF
cdr3_nt: TGTGCCAGCAGCCCCTTCGGGGGGAACTATGGCTACACCTTC

clone_size: once
v_call: TRBV4-1
j_call: TRBJ2-1
d_call: TRBD1
cdr3_aa: CASSQGQGNAPYNEQFF
cdr3_nt: TGCGCCAGCAGCCAAGGACAGGGGAACGCTCCATACAATGAGCAGTTCTTC

clone_size: -
v_call: TRBV6-5
j_call: TRBJ1-5
d_call: TRBD1
cdr3_aa: CASIQQGRRNQPQHF
cdr3_nt: TGTGCCAGCATTCAACAGGGGAGGCGAAATCAGCCCCAGCATTTT

clone_size: -
v_call: TRBV7-2
j_call: TRBJ1-3
d_call: TRBD1
cdr3_aa: CASSLQGGNSGNTIYF
cdr3_nt: TGTGCCAGCAGCTTGCAGGGGGGGAACTCTGGAAACACCATATATTTT

clone_size: -
v_call: TRBV5-8
j_call: TRBJ2-7
d_call: -
cdr3_aa: CASSYRDKPYEQYF
cdr3_nt: TGTGCCAGCAGTTACCGGGACAAACCCTACGAGCAGTACTTC

clone_size: -
v_call: TRBV5-1
j_call: TRBJ2-7
d_call: -
cdr3_aa: CASSPGTGSYEQYF
cdr3_nt: TGCGCCAGCAGCCCCGGGACCGGATCCTACGAGCAGTACTTC